This paragraph covers one T cell receptor beta chain sequence. Its antigen is still unknown. This specimen belongs to a study of cytomegalovirus exposure and HLA in healthy donors. Study details: The 110 or so validation repertoires were produced on the same platform as the approximately 670 repertoires of the first cohort. This was reported in a later analysis.

CDR1 and CDR2 (germline): MNHEY, SMNVEV (reference sequence). Between the trimmed V and J ends, which lost 9 bases and 3 bases, there was a span of 15 bases. The length of the CDR3 is 13 residues. Study conclusions and caveats: First-cohort TCR clusters tended to co-occur in the 95 to 150 validation repertoires, a later analysis found.

Sequenced by immunoSEQ multiplex PCR; TCRdb stores in-frame clones only, minus some. The table lists 140,000 to 150,000 clones, 91% of them singletons, with 0.6% to 0.85% in the top ten. This receptor was obtained from a man in his late teens or twenties in good health and CMV-seronegative. J is TRBJ2-7 and V is TRBV27, with no clear D. Material for sequencing was PBMCs. CDR3 amino acids: CASQSHNHYEQYV. In DNA form, the CDR3 reads TGTGCCAGTCAGAGCCACAATCACTACGAGCAGTACGTC.